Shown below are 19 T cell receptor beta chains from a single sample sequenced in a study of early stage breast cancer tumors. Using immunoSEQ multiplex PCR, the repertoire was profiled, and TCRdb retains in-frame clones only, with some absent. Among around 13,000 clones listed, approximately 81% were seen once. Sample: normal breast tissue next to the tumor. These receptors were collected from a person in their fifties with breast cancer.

The CDR3, as DNA: TGCGCCAGCAGCCACCCCAGGATCCGGGACAGGGACGAAAAACTGTTTTTT. It specifies CASSHPRIRDRDEKLFF. The chain joins TRBV4-3 to TRBJ1-4; TRBD1 agrees at 9 bases. The germline V gene has CDR1 LGHNA and CDR2 YSLEER. This CDR3 comprises 17 residues. Losses at the gene ends were 3 bases for V and 8 bases for J; bases not matched to a gene: 13.

The CDR3 region is CASSQDRDRGFTDTQYF. As DNA, the CDR3 is TGCGCCAGCAGCCAAGACCGGGACAGGGGTTTCACAGATACGCAGTATTTT. This chain joins TRBV4-1 and TRBJ2-3, with TRBD1 identical over 10 bases. Germline CDR1 and CDR2: MGHRA and YSYEKL. J lost 2 bases, V lost 0 bases, and 5 bases had no gene match. This CDR3 has 17 residues.

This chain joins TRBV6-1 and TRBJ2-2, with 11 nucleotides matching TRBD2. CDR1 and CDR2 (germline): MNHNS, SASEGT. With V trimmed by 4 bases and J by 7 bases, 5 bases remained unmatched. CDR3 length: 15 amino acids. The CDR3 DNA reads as TGTGCCAGCAGTGTAGCGGGGGGGCCGAGCGGGGAGCTGTTTTTT. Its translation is CASSVAGGPSGELFF.

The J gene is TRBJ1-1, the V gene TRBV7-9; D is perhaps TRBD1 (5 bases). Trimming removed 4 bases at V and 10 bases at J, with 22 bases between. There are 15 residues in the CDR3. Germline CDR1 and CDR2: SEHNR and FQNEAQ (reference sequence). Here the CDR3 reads CASSSITGTLEGAFF. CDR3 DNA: TGTGCCAGCAGCTCGATTACCGGGACCCTGGAGGGAGCTTTCTTT.

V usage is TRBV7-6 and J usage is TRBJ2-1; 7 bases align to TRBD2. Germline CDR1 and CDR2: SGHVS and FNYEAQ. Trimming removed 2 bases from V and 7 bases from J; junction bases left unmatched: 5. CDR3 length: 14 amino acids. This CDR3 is CASSLSGRGNEQFF. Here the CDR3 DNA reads TGTGCCAGCAGCTTATCGGGGCGGGGGAATGAGCAGTTCTTC.

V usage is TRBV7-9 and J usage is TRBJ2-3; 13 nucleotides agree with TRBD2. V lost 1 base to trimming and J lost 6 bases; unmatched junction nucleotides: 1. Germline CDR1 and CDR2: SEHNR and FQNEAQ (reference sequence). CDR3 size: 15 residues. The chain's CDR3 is CASSLGTSGSDTQYF. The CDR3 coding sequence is TGTGCCAGCAGCTTAGGGACTAGCGGGAGTGATACGCAGTATTTT. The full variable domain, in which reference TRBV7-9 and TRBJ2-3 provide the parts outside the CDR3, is DTGVSQNPRHKITKRGQNVTFRCDPISEHNRLYWYRQTLGQGPEFLTYFQNEAQLEKSRLLSDRFSAERPKGSFSTLEIQRTEQGDSAMYLCASSLGTSGSDTQYFGPGTRLTVL.

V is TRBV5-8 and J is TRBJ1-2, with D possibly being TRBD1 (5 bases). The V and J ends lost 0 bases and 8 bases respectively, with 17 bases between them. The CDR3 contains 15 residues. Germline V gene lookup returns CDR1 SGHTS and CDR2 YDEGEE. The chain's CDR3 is CASSLASEGLVGYTF. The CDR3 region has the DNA TGTGCCAGCAGCTTGGCCAGCGAGGGGCTGGTGGGCTACACCTTC.

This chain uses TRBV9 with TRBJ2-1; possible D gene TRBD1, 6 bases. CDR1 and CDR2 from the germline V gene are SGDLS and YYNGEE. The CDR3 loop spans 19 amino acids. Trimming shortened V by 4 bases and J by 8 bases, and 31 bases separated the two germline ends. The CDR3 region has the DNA TGTGCCAGCAGCCTGCCCAGGGGCTCAGTGGGCGGCTCAGTAGATGAGCAGTTCTTC. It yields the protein CASSLPRGSVGGSVDEQFF.

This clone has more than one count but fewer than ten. The CDR3 nucleotides read TGTGCCAGCAGCGTAGCTACTAGCCTGAACACCGGGGAGCTGTTTTTT. This codes for CASSVATSLNTGELFF. The chain employs TRBV9 and TRBJ2-2, with D possibly TRBD2 on 6 matching bases. The CDR3 extends over 16 amino acids. Germline CDR1 is SGDLS and CDR2 is YYNGEE. V dropped 0 bases and J dropped 1 base, with 10 bases sitting between them.

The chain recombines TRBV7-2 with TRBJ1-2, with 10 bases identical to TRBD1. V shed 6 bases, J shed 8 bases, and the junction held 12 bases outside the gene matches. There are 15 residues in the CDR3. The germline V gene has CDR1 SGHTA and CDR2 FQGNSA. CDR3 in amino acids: CASRATGGAGEGYTF. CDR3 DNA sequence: TGTGCCAGCAGAGCGACAGGGGGCGCGGGGGAAGGCTACACCTTC.

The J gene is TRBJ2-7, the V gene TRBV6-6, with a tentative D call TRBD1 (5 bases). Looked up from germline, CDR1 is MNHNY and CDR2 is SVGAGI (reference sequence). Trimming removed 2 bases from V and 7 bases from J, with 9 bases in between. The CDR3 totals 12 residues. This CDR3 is CASSYTQGEQYF. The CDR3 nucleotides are TGTGCCAGCAGTTACACCCAGGGTGAGCAGTACTTC.

CDR3 sequence: CASSIQSNTEAFF. The CDR3 DNA reads TGTGCCAGTAGTATACAGTCGAACACTGAAGCTTTCTTT. V gene TRBV19 combines with J gene TRBJ1-1; no clear D gene. Trimming removed 2 bases at V and 1 base at J, with 5 bases between. This CDR3 has 13 residues. The V gene's germline CDR1 is LNHDA and CDR2 SQIVND (reference sequence).

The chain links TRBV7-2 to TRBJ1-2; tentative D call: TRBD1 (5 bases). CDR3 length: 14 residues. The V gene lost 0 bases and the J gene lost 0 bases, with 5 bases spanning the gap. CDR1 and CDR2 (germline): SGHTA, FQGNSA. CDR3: CASSLAGANYGYTF. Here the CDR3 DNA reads TGTGCCAGCAGCTTAGCAGGGGCTAACTATGGCTACACCTTC.

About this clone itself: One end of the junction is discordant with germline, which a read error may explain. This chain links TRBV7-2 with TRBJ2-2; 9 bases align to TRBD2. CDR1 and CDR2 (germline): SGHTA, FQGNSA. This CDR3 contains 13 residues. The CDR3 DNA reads TGTGCCAGCAGCCTAGCGGGACCCGGGGAGCTGTTTTTT. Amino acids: CASSLAGPGELFF.

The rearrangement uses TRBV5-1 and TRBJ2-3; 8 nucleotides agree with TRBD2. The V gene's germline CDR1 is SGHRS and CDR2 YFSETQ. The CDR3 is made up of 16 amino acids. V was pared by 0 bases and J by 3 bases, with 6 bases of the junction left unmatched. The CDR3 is CASSLVLADDTDTQYF. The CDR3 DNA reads TGCGCCAGCAGCTTGGTACTAGCGGATGATACAGATACGCAGTATTTT.

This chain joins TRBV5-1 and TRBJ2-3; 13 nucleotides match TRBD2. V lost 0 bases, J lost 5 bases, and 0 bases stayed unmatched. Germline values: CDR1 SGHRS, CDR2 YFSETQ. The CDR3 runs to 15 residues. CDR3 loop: CASSLGLAGGDTQYF. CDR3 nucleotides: TGCGCCAGCAGCTTGGGACTAGCGGGAGGAGATACGCAGTATTTT.

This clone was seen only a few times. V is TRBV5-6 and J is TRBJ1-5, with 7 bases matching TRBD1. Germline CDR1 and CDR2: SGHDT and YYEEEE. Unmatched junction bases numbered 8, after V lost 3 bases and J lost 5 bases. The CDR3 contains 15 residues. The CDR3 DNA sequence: TGTGCCAGCAGCTGGGGGACAGCCGTTGATCAGCCCCAGCATTTT. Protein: CASSWGTAVDQPQHF. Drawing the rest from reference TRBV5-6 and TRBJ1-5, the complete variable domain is DAGVTQSPTHLIKTRGQQVTLRCSPKSGHDTVSWYQQALGQGPQFIFQYYEEEERQRGNFPDRFSGHQFPNYSSELNVNALLLGDSALYLCASSWGTAVDQPQHFGDGTRLSIL.

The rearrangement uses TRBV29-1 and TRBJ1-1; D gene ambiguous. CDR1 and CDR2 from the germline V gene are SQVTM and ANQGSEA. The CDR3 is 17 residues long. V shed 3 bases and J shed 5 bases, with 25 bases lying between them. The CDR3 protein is CSVEGFRKDAVVTEAFF. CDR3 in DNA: TGCAGCGTTGAGGGGTTTCGAAAGGATGCAGTGGTAACTGAAGCTTTCTTT.

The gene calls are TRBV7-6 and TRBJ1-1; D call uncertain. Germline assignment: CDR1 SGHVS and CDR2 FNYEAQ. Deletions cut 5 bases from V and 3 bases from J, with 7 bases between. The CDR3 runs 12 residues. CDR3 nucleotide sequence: TGTGCCAGCAGCCCCATGTACACTGAAGCTTTCTTT. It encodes CASSPMYTEAFF.